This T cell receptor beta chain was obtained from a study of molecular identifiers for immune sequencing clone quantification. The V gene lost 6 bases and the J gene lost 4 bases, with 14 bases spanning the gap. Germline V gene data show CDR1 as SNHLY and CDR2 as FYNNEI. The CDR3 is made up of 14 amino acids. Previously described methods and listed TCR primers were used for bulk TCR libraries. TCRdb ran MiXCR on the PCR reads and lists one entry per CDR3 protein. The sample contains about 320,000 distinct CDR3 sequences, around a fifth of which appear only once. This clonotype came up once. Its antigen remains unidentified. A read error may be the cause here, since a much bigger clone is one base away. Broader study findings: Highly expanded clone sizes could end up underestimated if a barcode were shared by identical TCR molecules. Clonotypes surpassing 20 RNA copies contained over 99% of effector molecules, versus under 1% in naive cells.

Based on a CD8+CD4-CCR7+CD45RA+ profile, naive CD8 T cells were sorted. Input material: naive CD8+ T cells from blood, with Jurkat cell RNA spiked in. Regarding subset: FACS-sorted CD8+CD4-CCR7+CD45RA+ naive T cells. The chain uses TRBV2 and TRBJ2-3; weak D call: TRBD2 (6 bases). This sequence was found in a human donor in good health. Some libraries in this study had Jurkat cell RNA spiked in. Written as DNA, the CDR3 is TGTGCCAGCAGGAGGGTATCTAGCGCAGATACGCAGTATTTT. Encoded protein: CASRRVSSADTQYF. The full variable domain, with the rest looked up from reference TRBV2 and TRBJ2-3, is EPEVTQTPSHQVTQMGQEVILRCVPISNHLYFYWYRQILGQKVEFLVSFYNNEISEKSEIFDDQFSVERPDGSNFTLKIRSTKLEDSAMYFCASRRVSSADTQYFGPGTRLTVL.